The clone carrying this T cell receptor beta chain has just a few counts. Its antigen is unidentified. These data originate in a study of beta chain features in type 1 diabetes. As every portion of the isolated RNA was reverse transcribed, the sequencing read expressed TCRB transcripts. Some clones are missing from TCRdb's copy, which holds only in-frame ones; the method was immunoSEQ multiplex PCR. The data show 300,000 or so clones, roughly 13% seen once. Overall study findings and caveats: Shorter TCRB CDR3s, moderately but significantly so, were found in Type 1 diabetes patients in all four CD4+ subsets. In cDNA sequencing, cells with high TCR expression could be over-represented.

This CDR3 region has 14 residues. The V gene end was trimmed by 4 bases and the J gene end by 4 bases; junction bases not matched to a gene: 3. Germline CDR1 and CDR2: SGHRS and YFSETQ. The rearrangement uses TRBV5-1 and TRBJ2-2, with 8 bases that match TRBD2. This receptor was identified in a young woman with type 1 diabetes. The sequenced material came from naive CD4+ T cells from blood. The CDR3 reads CASSSGRLTGELFF. CDR3 DNA: TGCGCCAGCAGCAGCGGGAGACTCACCGGGGAGCTGTTTTTT.